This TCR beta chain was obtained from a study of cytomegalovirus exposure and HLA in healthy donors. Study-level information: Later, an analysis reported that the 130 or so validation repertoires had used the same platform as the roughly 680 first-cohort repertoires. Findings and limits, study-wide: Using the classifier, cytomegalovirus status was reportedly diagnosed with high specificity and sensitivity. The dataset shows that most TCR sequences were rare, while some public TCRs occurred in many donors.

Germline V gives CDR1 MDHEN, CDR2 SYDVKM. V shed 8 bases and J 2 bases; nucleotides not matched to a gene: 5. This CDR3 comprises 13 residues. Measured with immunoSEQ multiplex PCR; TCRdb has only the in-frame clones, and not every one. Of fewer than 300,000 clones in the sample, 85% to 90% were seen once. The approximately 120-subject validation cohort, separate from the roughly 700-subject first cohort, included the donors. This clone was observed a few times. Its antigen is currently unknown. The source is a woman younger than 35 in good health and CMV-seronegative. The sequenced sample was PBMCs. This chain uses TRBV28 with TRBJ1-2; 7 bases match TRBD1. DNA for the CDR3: TGTGCCAGCCTTTCACAGGGGAACTATGGCTACACCTTC. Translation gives CASLSQGNYGYTF.